This entry lists 3 T cell receptor beta chains sequenced from one sample in a study of T cells in Graves' hyperthyroidism and ophthalmopathy. Amplified regions were TCR beta CDR3 sequences from RNA transcripts. HTBI primers drove first-round RT-PCR of the TCR CDR3. MiXCR was run by TCRdb on the multiplex PCR reads, yielding one entry per CDR3 protein. The sample has roughly 380,000 distinct CDR3 sequences; around an eighth are singletons. The material sequenced was blood. The receptors stem from a man aged 25-45 years with Graves' hyperthyroidism that later progressed to Graves' ophthalmopathy.

This clonotype was counted only a few times. The chain has TRBV28 and TRBJ1-2; 8 nucleotides line up with TRBD1. J gave up 7 bases and V 6 bases, and 13 bases lay outside the gene matches. The CDR3 has 15 amino acids. CDR1 is MDHEN, CDR2 SYDVKM, per germline. The CDR3 DNA follows: TGTGCCAGCAGCCGCATACAGGGGGTGACGGGTGGCTACACCTTC. It specifies CASSRIQGVTGGYTF.

This clonotype has a count of ten or more. The J gene is TRBJ1-2, the V gene TRBV5-1, with TRBD1 matching over 9 bases. Trimming at V came to 3 bases and at J to 0 bases, leaving 3 bases not matched to a gene. CDR3 size: 15 residues. Germline V gene data show CDR1 as SGHRS and CDR2 as YFSETQ. CDR3: CASSSDRGANYGYTF. The DNA of the CDR3 is TGCGCCAGCAGCTCGGACAGGGGAGCTAACTATGGCTACACCTTC. Drawing the rest from reference TRBV5-1 and TRBJ1-2, the complete variable domain is KAGVTQTPRYLIKTRGQQVTLSCSPISGHRSVSWYQQTPGQGLQFLFEYFSETQRNKGNFPGRFSGRQFSNSRSEMNVSTLELGDSALYLCASSSDRGANYGYTFGSGTRLTVV.

At least ten counts were recorded for this clonotype. In DNA form, the CDR3 reads TGTGCCAGCAGCCAAGATCTACGGGGGGTCACAGATACGCAGTATTTT. Protein product: CASSQDLRGVTDTQYF. The J gene is TRBJ2-3, the V gene TRBV3-1, with TRBD2 matching 7 bases. Germline values: CDR1 LGHDT, CDR2 YNNKEL (reference sequence). After removal of 0 bases from V and 2 bases from J, the junction contained 5 bases not matched to a gene. The CDR3 runs to 16 residues.